The 5 T cell receptor beta chains presented below share a single source sample, sequenced in a study of long-term antiretroviral therapy in people with HIV. Run at survey level, the immunoSEQ assay was version v3.0. Clones were sequenced by immunoSEQ multiplex PCR, and TCRdb holds only the in-frame ones, with some missing. The sample shows more than 35,000 clones, about 93% of them seen only once. Material: unsorted PBMCs, obtained 4.1 years after starting antiretroviral therapy. These receptors were collected from a woman between 50 and 59 years old with HIV.

This chain uses TRBV7-9 with TRBJ2-5; 14 positions match TRBD2. Germline lookup yields CDR1 SEHNR and CDR2 FQNEAQ (reference sequence). Losses at the gene ends were 5 bases for V and 2 bases for J; bases not matched to a gene: 10. The CDR3 runs to 18 residues. The CDR3 DNA is TGTGCCAGCAGCACCGGGACTAGCGGGGGCGGTAGGCAAGAGACCCAGTACTTC. Translated: CASSTGTSGGGRQETQYF.

The CDR3 here is CASSLMTGPTHGYTF. The CDR3 nucleotides are TGTGCCAGCAGCTTAATGACAGGGCCTACCCATGGCTACACCTTC. V and J are TRBV7-9 and TRBJ1-2, with TRBD1 matching over 7 bases. Germline-derived CDR1 and CDR2 are SEHNR and FQNEAQ (reference sequence). Trimming took 2 bases from V and 6 from J; bases not matched to a gene: 9. The CDR3 has 15 amino acids.

This clone was counted once. V is TRBV2 and J is TRBJ1-3; no definite D call. V lost 6 bases and J lost 0, with 0 bases in between. Germline CDR1 and CDR2: SNHLY and FYNNEI. CDR3 length: 11 amino acids. CDR3 residues: CASSSGNTIYF. The DNA of the CDR3 is TGTGCCAGCAGCTCTGGAAACACCATATATTTT.

This clone appeared a few times. The rearrangement links TRBV14 to TRBJ2-7, with 10 positions matching TRBD2. Trimming at V came to 4 bases and at J to 5 bases, leaving 11 bases not matched to a gene. CDR1 and CDR2 (germline): SGHDN, FVKESK. The CDR3 consists of 16 residues. This CDR3 reads CASSLFGLADIDEQYF. The CDR3 DNA reads TGTGCCAGCAGCCTATTCGGACTAGCGGATATCGACGAGCAGTACTTC.

V gene TRBV2 combines with J gene TRBJ2-1, with 8 positions matching TRBD2. This CDR3 is built from 14 residues. After removal of 8 bases from V and 0 bases from J, the junction contained 3 bases not matched to a gene. CDR1 and CDR2 from the germline V gene are SNHLY and FYNNEI. CDR3 nucleotides: TGTGCCAGCCATAGCGGGGCCTCCTACAATGAGCAGTTCTTC. Amino acid sequence: CASHSGASYNEQFF.